Each of the 9 T cell receptor beta chains below was sequenced from the same sample in a study of T-cell memory formation after mild COVID-19. TCRdb independently ran MiXCR on the 5' RACE reads; one entry per CDR3 protein. This table has about 320,000 distinct CDR3 sequences, 14% appearing once. What was sequenced was PBMCs or a T cell subset sorted from them (not recorded which). The receptor source for this set is a man aged 18 to 30 who had mild COVID-19 (a few samples of this study predate the infection). Cell type and time point are not known.

This clonotype was found a few times. The rearrangement links TRBV7-2 to TRBJ1-1; a weak D match, TRBD1 (6 bases). Germline CDR1 is SGHTA and CDR2 is FQGNSA. This CDR3 comprises 15 residues. V dropped 7 bases and J dropped 6 bases, with 21 bases sitting between them. CDR3 in DNA: TGTGCCAGCACCAGACCGAGGGGGGGTGTCGCTGAAGCTTTCTTT. Amino acids: CASTRPRGGVAEAFF.

CDR3 nucleotide sequence: TGCAGTGCTAGCGCGGGCGAGCAGTACGTC. Its translation is CSASAGEQYV. The chain uses TRBV20-1 and TRBJ2-7; perhaps TRBD2 as D (5 bases). V lost 3 bases and J 6 bases, leaving 6 bases between the germline ends. Per germline, CDR1 DFQATT and CDR2 SNEGSKA (reference sequence). The CDR3 is 10 amino acids.

The chain is built from TRBV6-2 or TRBV6-3 and TRBJ2-7; TRBD2 is a possible D gene (6 bases). This CDR3 region has 13 residues. Looked up from germline, CDR1 is MNHEY and CDR2 is SVGEGT. Trimming stripped 6 bases from V and 5 bases from J, with 14 bases between. The CDR3 loop is CASSKWGVDEQYF. CDR3 sequence (DNA): TGTGCCAGCAGCAAATGGGGGGTAGACGAGCAGTACTTC.

This clonotype has more than one count but fewer than ten. The chain employs TRBV5-1 and TRBJ2-5, with D possibly being TRBD1 (6 bases). V shed 4 bases and J shed 5 bases, with 15 bases lying between them. The CDR3 is 14 residues long. Germline V gene sequence: CDR1 SGHRS, CDR2 YFSETQ. CDR3 nucleotide sequence: TGCGCCAGCAGCGGGGGACACTGGGGGGAGACCCAGTACTTC. Protein sequence: CASSGGHWGETQYF.

This clonotype was detected only once. The chain combines TRBV5-5 with TRBJ1-3; 12 bases fit TRBD1. Per germline, CDR1 SGHKS and CDR2 YYEKEE (reference sequence). CDR3 length equals 16 residues. V shed 5 bases and J 4 bases; nucleotides not matched to a gene: 7. CDR3 residues: CASRPGQGAQGNTIYF. The CDR3, as DNA: TGTGCCAGCAGACCGGGACAGGGGGCGCAGGGAAACACCATATATTTT.

The V gene is TRBV29-1, the J gene TRBJ2-3, with 10 bases matching TRBD2. CDR1 SQVTM and CDR2 ANQGSEA come from the germline V gene. The length of the CDR3 is 19 residues. J gave up 0 bases and V 4 bases, and 16 bases lay outside the gene matches. This CDR3 reads CSVAGLYRASGRSTDTQYF. The CDR3 bases are TGCAGCGTTGCAGGATTGTATCGGGCTAGCGGGAGAAGCACAGATACGCAGTATTTT.

This clonotype was detected many times. The V and J genes are TRBV15 and TRBJ2-2, with 8 positions matching TRBD1. The CDR3 is made up of 14 amino acids. The ends lost 2 bases at V and 6 bases at J; junction bases unmatched: 2. The germline V gene has CDR1 LNHNV and CDR2 YYDKDF (reference sequence). The DNA of the CDR3 is TGTGCCACCAGCAGAAACAGGGGGTCCGGGGAGCTGTTTTTT. It codes for CATSRNRGSGELFF.

This clonotype turned up a few times. The J gene is TRBJ2-5, the V gene TRBV7-2; 10 bases agree with TRBD1. The CDR3 sequence is 15 residues long. Germline-derived CDR1 and CDR2 are SGHTA and FQGNSA. Trimming took 2 bases from V and 5 from J; bases not matched to a gene: 5. The CDR3 sequence: CASSLMTGGQETQYF. The CDR3, as DNA: TGTGCCAGCAGCTTAATGACAGGGGGCCAGGAGACCCAGTACTTC.

The chain joins TRBV20-1 to TRBJ1-2; weak D call: TRBD1 (6 bases). Germline-derived CDR1 and CDR2 are DFQATT and SNEGSKA (reference sequence). Trimming took off 6 bases at V and 8 bases at J, with 19 bases between the two ends. This CDR3 is 13 amino acids long. The CDR3 sequence is CSAGALTGEGYTF. Written as DNA, the CDR3 is TGCAGTGCGGGGGCCCTCACAGGAGAGGGCTACACCTTC.